These 19 T cell receptor beta chains came from one sample sequenced in a study of human T cells and chemical hapten exposure. The sample's time point: patch test 1, 2 weeks after DPC sensitization. The treatment denotes: therapeutic diphenylcyclopropenone sensitization with weekly scalp DPC. TCRdb re-called the RACE reads through MiXCR, storing one row per CDR3 protein. The sample has 180,000 or so distinct CDR3 sequences, more than 12% seen once. The sequenced sample was whole blood, obtained in connection with sensitization to the hapten diphenylcyclopropenone (DPC). Receptors originate from a woman aged 25-40 years with alopecia areata. Some clones in this sample may be carry-over from other donors' samples.

The V gene is TRBV5-1, the J gene TRBJ1-2; 8 bases match TRBD1. V shed 4 bases, J shed 3 bases, and the junction held 8 bases outside the gene matches. The CDR3 has 15 amino acids. Germline CDR1 and CDR2: SGHRS and YFSETQ. CDR3 in DNA: TGCGCCAGCAGCGGAAGCCCGACAGGGGACTATGGCTACACCTTC. Amino acids: CASSGSPTGDYGYTF.

This clonotype was seen more than once but under ten times. This sequence joins TRBV19 and TRBJ2-2; TRBD2 matches 10 bases. This CDR3 spans 15 amino acids. The J segment lost 4 bases and the V segment lost 6 bases, leaving 5 bases of the junction unmatched. CDR1 and CDR2 (germline): LNHDA, SQIVND (reference sequence). The CDR3 is CASRTLAGVTGELFF. The CDR3 bases are TGTGCCAGTAGGACCCTAGCGGGAGTCACCGGGGAGCTGTTTTTT.

This clonotype has ten or more counts. The CDR3 nucleotides read TGTGCCAGCACGGCTATTCCGTTTTTT. It specifies CASTAIPFF. This chain joins TRBV21-1 and TRBJ1-4. TRBV21-1 is assigned pseudogene status. This CDR3 is built from 9 residues.

This clonotype turned up a few times. The V call is TRBV4-2, the J call TRBJ2-3; D ambiguous. The CDR3 is 14 residues long. V lost 1 base to trimming and J lost 3 bases, with 8 bases between them. Germline V gene sequence: CDR1 LGHNA, CDR2 YNFKEQ. CDR3 loop: CASSQGARTDTQYF. The CDR3 DNA follows: TGTGCCAGCAGCCAAGGAGCCAGGACAGATACGCAGTATTTT.

In its sample, this clonotype was seen many times. The chain has TRBV12-3 or TRBV12-4 and TRBJ2-7; 7 nucleotides match TRBD1. This CDR3 has 14 amino acids. Trimming at V came to 6 bases and at J to 1 base, leaving 6 bases not matched to a gene. CDR3 bases: TGTGCCAGCAGCCACGGACAGGATTCCTACGAGCAGTACTTC. It is translated as CASSHGQDSYEQYF.

V is TRBV20-1 and J is TRBJ2-2; TRBD2 aligns across 9 bases. The germline V gene has CDR1 DFQATT and CDR2 SNEGSKA (reference sequence). CDR3 size: 15 residues. Losses at the gene ends were 0 bases for V and 5 bases for J; bases not matched to a gene: 4. The CDR3 here is CSARDFSGRTGELFF. DNA for the CDR3: TGCAGTGCTAGAGATTTTAGCGGGAGAACCGGGGAGCTGTTTTTT.

This chain joins TRBV19 and TRBJ1-4, with 7 bases fitting TRBD1. With 3 bases clipped from V and 0 bases from J, the junction kept 1 base outside the gene matches. The CDR3 is 15 residues long. Germline loops: CDR1 LNHDA, CDR2 SQIVND (reference sequence). The CDR3 here is CASSMQGATNEKLFF. The CDR3 DNA follows: TGTGCCAGTAGTATGCAGGGGGCAACTAATGAAAAACTGTTTTTT.

The chain carries TRBV3-1 and TRBJ1-1; D not resolved. Trimming stripped 4 bases from V and 4 bases from J, with 10 bases between. There are 13 residues in the CDR3. CDR1 is LGHDT, CDR2 YNNKEL, per germline (reference sequence). CDR3 nucleotide sequence: TGTGCCAGCAGCCCGCCGGGAGTCACTGAAGCTTTCTTT. It codes for CASSPPGVTEAFF.

This clonotype was picked up a small number of times. The chain employs TRBV5-1 and TRBJ1-4; no definite D call. The V end lost 5 bases, the J end lost 7 bases, and 18 bases lay between the germline ends. Germline lookup yields CDR1 SGHRS and CDR2 YFSETQ. The CDR3 extends over 15 amino acids. CDR3 sequence reads: CASSLLRRAGEKLFF. In DNA, the CDR3 is TGCGCCAGCAGTCTCCTTCGGAGGGCAGGTGAAAAACTGTTTTTT.

This clonotype occurred many times. The chain couples TRBV12-3 or TRBV12-4 to TRBJ2-3, with 16 nucleotides matching TRBD2. Germline trimming cut 5 bases from V and 2 bases from J; bases unmatched to any gene: 7. The CDR3 loop spans 18 amino acids. For the CDR3, the DNA is TGTGCCAGCAGTCATCCGGGACTAGCGGGAGGGCACACAGATACGCAGTATTTT. It codes for CASSHPGLAGGHTDTQYF.

The chain has TRBV24-1 and TRBJ2-1; 11 bases match TRBD2. The CDR3 totals 16 residues. Trimming cost V 4 bases and J 10 bases; bases outside gene matches: 11. Germline V gives CDR1 KGHDR, CDR2 SFDVKD. The DNA for the CDR3 is TGTGCCACCAGTGACAGGACTAGCGGGCTTTCACGGGAGCAGTTCTTC. This codes for CATSDRTSGLSREQFF.

The CDR3 loop is CASSTGGNSPLHF. The CDR3 DNA reads as TGTGCCAGCAGCACAGGGGGCAATTCACCCCTCCACTTT. The V and J genes are TRBV7-9 and TRBJ1-6, with TRBD1 matching 9 bases. Germline V CDR1 and CDR2: SEHNR, FQNEAQ (reference sequence). V trimming: 5 bases; J trimming: 7 bases; junction bases outside the gene matches: 0. The length of the CDR3 is 13 residues.

This clonotype was seen more than once but under ten times. This rearrangement joins TRBV19 to TRBJ2-2; 9 nucleotides match TRBD1. The junction had 13 bases not matched to a gene; V was cut back by 3 bases and J by 2 bases. Germline-derived CDR1 and CDR2 are LNHDA and SQIVND (reference sequence). The CDR3 has 19 residues. The DNA for the CDR3 is TGTGCCAGTAGTATGAACCTCCGTGGACAGGGGTCAAACACCGGGGAGCTGTTTTTT. Its translation is CASSMNLRGQGSNTGELFF.

This clonotype was seen only a few times. The V gene is TRBV18, the J gene TRBJ2-1, with 7 bases matching TRBD1. The CDR3 is 17 residues long. Germline CDR1 KGHSH, CDR2 LQKENI. With V trimmed by 4 bases and J by 3 bases, 12 bases remained unmatched. The CDR3 spells CASSLGSGTVIYNEQFF. The DNA of the CDR3 is TGTGCCAGCTCACTTGGATCCGGGACAGTAATCTACAATGAGCAGTTCTTC.

This rearrangement joins TRBV5-4 to TRBJ2-7, with no clear D. This CDR3 has 15 residues. Trimming stripped 4 bases from V and 0 bases from J, with 14 bases between. Per the germline V gene, CDR1 is SGHNT and CDR2 is YYREEE (reference sequence). The CDR3 is CASSPSAQLSYEQYF. In DNA, the CDR3 is TGTGCCAGCAGCCCTTCGGCACAGCTCTCCTACGAGCAGTACTTC.

The table lists this clonotype with a few counts. The chain combines TRBV5-4 with TRBJ1-1; 7 positions match TRBD1. The CDR3 has 15 amino acids. Germline V gene lookup returns CDR1 SGHNT and CDR2 YYREEE (reference sequence). V shed 3 bases and J 3 bases; nucleotides not matched to a gene: 8. The DNA of the CDR3 is TGTGCCAGCAGCTCGGAGGGGGCGGGGGACACTGAAGCTTTCTTT. Its translation is CASSSEGAGDTEAFF.

This clonotype was observed a few times. The chain carries TRBV6-6 and TRBJ2-7, with a tentative D call TRBD1 (5 bases). The germline CDR1 and CDR2 sequences are MNHNY and SVGAGI (reference sequence). V shed 0 bases and J shed 4 bases, with 10 bases lying between them. The CDR3 length is 14 residues. In DNA form, the CDR3 reads TGTGCCAGCAGTTACTCGGCTGACAGTTACGAGCAGTACTTC. Amino acid sequence: CASSYSADSYEQYF.

This clonotype was counted between two and nine times. V is TRBV6-5 and J is TRBJ1-1; the match to TRBD1 covers 9 bases. CDR1 is MNHEY and CDR2 is SVGAGI in the germline V gene. J lost 4 bases, V lost 6 bases, and 6 bases had no gene match. The CDR3 contains 14 residues. The CDR3 nucleotides read TGTGCCAGCAGGGGACAGGGTGGCGGCACTGAAGCTTTCTTT. Residues: CASRGQGGGTEAFF.

This clonotype was detected only a few times. The V call is TRBV13, the J call TRBJ2-1, with D tentatively TRBD1 or TRBD2 (7 bases each). Germline V lookup: CDR1 PRHDT, CDR2 FYEKMQ (reference sequence). This CDR3 is built from 16 residues. V was pared by 5 bases and J by 7 bases, with 21 bases between. The CDR3 region is CASSPRGGRNLNEQFF. CDR3 DNA: TGTGCCAGCAGCCCCAGGGGGGGGAGGAACCTTAATGAGCAGTTCTTC.